The clone carrying this T cell receptor beta chain was seen ten or more times. During its preparation, the TCRbeta library received unique molecular identifiers. TCRdb analysed the PCR reads with MiXCR anew, one entry per CDR3 protein. In the table there are hundreds of thousands of distinct CDR3 sequences, roughly 15% of which are singletons. This sample was included in a study of T-cell reconstitution after alpha-beta-depleted transplantation in children. In germline, CDR1 is MNHNY, CDR2 SVGAGI (reference sequence). Trimming shortened V by 6 bases and J by 8 bases, and 11 bases separated the two germline ends. This CDR3 contains 12 residues.

V and J are TRBV6-6 and TRBJ1-5, with TRBD1 as a possible D gene (5 bases). This sequence originates from a human donor who donated a stem cell graft to a child with acute myeloid leukemia. The source material was PBMCs from the stem cell graft donor, sampled from the stem cell graft. The CDR3 region has the DNA TGTGCCAGCAGACTATTAGGGGAGCCCCAGCATTTT. Its translation: CASRLLGEPQHF.